The text below deals with one T cell receptor (beta chain). The target antigen is unknown. These data are taken from a study of cytomegalovirus exposure and HLA in healthy donors. Turning to the study itself: A data release that came early held some 84 million unique TCRs from HLA-typed donors.

Study-level findings and limits: The study put 150 or so TCR beta chains on its list as cytomegalovirus-associated. TCR beta V- and J-gene trimming was later associated with a missense DCLRE1C variant.

The trim removed 6 bases at V and 3 bases at J, leaving 6 bases unmatched. Looked up from germline, CDR1 is MNHEY and CDR2 is SMNVEV (reference sequence). CDR3 size: 14 residues. PCR involved 60 Vbeta and 13 Jbeta primers. The data were produced by immunoSEQ multiplex PCR, yet TCRdb's version contains in-frame clones alone and is incomplete. The specimen's table records about 88,000 clones. The material sequenced was PBMCs. The receptor was isolated from a girl between 5 and 17 years old in good health and CMV-seropositive. This chain links TRBV27 with TRBJ2-7, with 9 bases that match TRBD1. CDR3: CASRPRTGDYEQYF. The DNA for the CDR3 is TGTGCCAGCAGGCCCCGGACAGGGGACTACGAGCAGTACTTC.